This TCR beta chain was recovered during a study of blood T cell repertoires in COVID-19. About the research overall: The cDNA or gDNA used as material had been derived from T cells, B-cell-depleted T cells, or PBMCs.

V was trimmed by 5 bases and J by 5 bases, leaving 16 bases between them. The CDR3 consists of 15 residues. Per germline, CDR1 MNHEY and CDR2 SVGEGT. Per the original methods: Amplification of reference gene primers provided the estimated nucleated cell counts. Repertoires were generated with immunoSEQ multiplex PCR, while TCRdb's copy carries only in-frame clones and drops some. For V, J and clone size, that table is used; D and trimming come from the DNA. This sample has 120,000 or so clones, with 70% to 90% found just once. Material for sequencing was peripheral blood. The clonotype was recovered from a woman aged 45-65 years with acute or convalescent COVID-19. J is TRBJ2-1 and V is TRBV6-2 or TRBV6-3, with D uncertain. CDR3 DNA sequence: TGTGCCAGCAGTCTACTCGCCCTTCGGGACAATGAGCAGTTCTTC. As protein: CASSLLALRDNEQFF.